The clone carrying this T cell receptor (beta chain) was seen a few times. What it binds is unknown. The sample has other DNA sequences that encode this CDR3 too. Trimming removed 2 bases at V and 4 bases at J, with 0 bases between. Germline V gene sequence: CDR1 SGHAT, CDR2 FQNNGV. The CDR3 runs 10 residues. This specimen comes from a study of siplizumab effects on memory and regulatory T cells. Study outcomes and limitations: Sequences below about 10^-5 frequency were poorly captured, limiting mapping of alloreactive clones. Under siplizumab, an average approximately 69% of mappable alloreactive CD4+ clones were Treg-derived, compared with more than 25% in controls.

In each sample, roughly 10^5 TCR templates were assayed. The protocol was immunoSEQ multiplex PCR, while the TCRdb copy is restricted to in-frame clones and leaves out a portion. The sample shows about 50,000 clones, approximately 84% of them seen only once. Where three donor pairs were concerned, the unstimulated naive, memory, effector memory and TEMRA subsets underwent sequencing. The sample taken for sequencing was naive CD8+ T cells sorted from blood. This sequence originates from a human donor in good health. The chain couples TRBV11-2 to TRBJ2-7; D is undetermined. The CDR3 nucleotides are TGTGCCAGCAGCTTATACGAGCAGTACTTC. Amino acid sequence: CASSLYEQYF.